A selection of T cell receptor beta chains follows, all from one sample in a study of T cells in localized non-small cell lung cancer. Using immunoSEQ multiplex PCR, the repertoire was profiled, and TCRdb retains in-frame clones only, with some absent. The sample consists of approximately 29,000 clones, 87% of them appearing once. The input for sequencing was peripheral blood, taken before any cancer treatment. The receptors come from a male donor older than 55 with stage I lung adenocarcinoma. CDR3s include the opening cysteine and the closing phenylalanine or tryptophan.

V gene	CDR3 protein
TRBV18	CASSPGGKDTQYF
TRBV6-4	CASSVQTGLVEQFF
TRBV4-2	CASSQREIRQVSSYNSPLHF
TRBV29-1	CSDDRTFPYEQYF
TRBV6-1	CASSGNERETQYF
TRBV7-2	CASSRPGVLGGYTF
TRBV6-5	CASSYADASYEQYF
TRBV7-2	CASSPMTGTETQYF
TRBV9	CASSARGDPYNSPLHF
TRBV19	CASNRQGYEKLFF
TRBV6-6	CASSSQGAPVGEQYF